This T cell receptor beta chain was documented in a study of regulatory T cells in long-lasting Graves disease. Study information: Persistent Graves' disease denoted over 5 years of antithyroid drugs plus positive TSH receptor antibodies. Broader study findings: Gene preferences differed: TRBV28, TRBJ1-2, TRBJ2-5 in persistent cases.

Time point denoted: persistent/refractory GD, antithyroid drugs over 5 years with positive TRAb. RNA extracted from PBMCs served as the sequencing template. CDR1 and CDR2 (germline): SGHTA, FQGTGA. The CDR3 consists of 15 residues. Germline trimming cut 3 bases from V and 8 bases from J; bases unmatched to any gene: 11. A word on this clonotype: No antigen is known for it.

To make TCR beta libraries, researchers used iRepertoire HTBI primers and Arm-PCR of CDR3 regions. TCRdb fed the multiplex PCR reads into MiXCR, producing one record per CDR3 protein. The sample contains about 430,000 distinct CDR3 sequences, around 20% of which appear only once. The sample consisted of peripheral blood mononuclear cells (PBMCs), taken when the disease was refractory, from a patient treated with antithyroid drugs. The source of this sequence is a female donor with Graves disease. This chain links TRBV7-3 with TRBJ1-2; 8 bases map to TRBD1. CDR3 region: CASSLEGQGETGYTF. CDR3 DNA sequence: TGTGCCAGCAGCTTGGAAGGACAGGGCGAAACGGGCTACACCTTC. Filled out from reference TRBV7-3 and TRBJ1-2, the complete variable domain reads GAGVSQTPSNKVTEKGKYVELRCDPISGHTALYWYRQSLGQGPEFLIYFQGTGAADDSGLPNDRFFAVRPEGSVSTLKIQRTERGDSAVYLCASSLEGQGETGYTFGSGTRLTVV.